A single sample gave rise to the 24 T cell receptor beta chains below, sequenced in a study of vaccination and CD4 T cells after COVID-19. Their antigens are not known. The Oncomine TCR Beta short-read assay was applied to DNA of cultured CD4+ T cells. TCRdb reanalysed the PCR reads using MiXCR and keeps one entry per CDR3 protein. The sample carries approximately 20,000 distinct CDR3 sequences, about 50% recorded once. Treatment: roughly ten-day PBMC culture with coronavirus spike peptide pools or control peptides (ViraFEST assay). The input for sequencing was CD4+ T cells from blood, cultured in vitro, taken before SARS-CoV-2 vaccination. Every receptor here comes from a human donor who had recovered from COVID-19.

This clonotype was seen a handful of times. The rearrangement uses TRBV6-1 and TRBJ1-1, with 7 bases lining up with TRBD1. Germline values: CDR1 MNHNS, CDR2 SASEGT. Losses at the gene ends were 5 bases for V and 7 bases for J; bases not matched to a gene: 7. There are 13 residues in the CDR3. As DNA, the CDR3 is TGTGCCAGCAGTCAAGGGGGGACAGTTGAAGCTTTCTTT. Its translation is CASSQGGTVEAFF.

The chain carries TRBV7-9 and TRBJ2-6; 8 nucleotides agree with TRBD1. The germline V gene encodes CDR1 SEHNR and CDR2 FQNEAQ (reference sequence). With 1 base clipped from V and 4 bases from J, the junction kept 18 bases outside the gene matches. The CDR3 is 21 amino acids. CDR3: CASSLDWGRGPTRAGANVLTF. The CDR3 DNA follows: TGTGCCAGCAGCTTAGACTGGGGCAGGGGGCCCACCCGGGCCGGGGCCAACGTCCTGACTTTC.

The chain joins TRBV7-9 to TRBJ1-2, with 9 bases matching TRBD1. The V gene's germline CDR1 is SEHNR and CDR2 FQNEAQ (reference sequence). Unmatched junction bases numbered 2, after V lost 3 bases and J lost 3 bases. The CDR3 totals 14 residues. CDR3 residues: CASSFTGGDYGYTF. CDR3 coding DNA: TGTGCCAGCAGCTTTACAGGGGGCGACTATGGCTACACCTTC.

The chain uses TRBV29-1 and TRBJ2-1; 9 bases are shared with TRBD1. This CDR3 comprises 14 residues. Germline lookup yields CDR1 SQVTM and CDR2 ANQGSEA. Trimming cost V 6 bases and J 6 bases; bases outside gene matches: 9. CDR3 sequence (DNA): TGCAGCGTAGCACTCCGGGACAGGGCCAATGAGCAGTTCTTC. Residues: CSVALRDRANEQFF.

In its sample, this clonotype was seen once. This chain joins TRBV7-2 and TRBJ2-1; tentatively, D is TRBD1 or TRBD2 (5 bases each). The last part of the DNA fits TRBJ2-7 better; the J call may be wrong. The CDR3 sequence is 13 residues long. Germline CDR1 SGHTA, CDR2 FQGNSA. In DNA, the CDR3 is TGTGCCAGCAGCTCCGGGACGGCGAGGGAGCAGTACTTC. This gives the protein CASSSGTAREQYF.

The rearrangement links TRBV7-2 to TRBJ1-1, with 8 nucleotides matching TRBD1. The ends lost 5 bases at V and 4 bases at J; junction bases unmatched: 6. This CDR3 is 14 amino acids long. In germline, CDR1 is SGHTA, CDR2 FQGNSA. CDR3 in DNA: TGTGCCAGCAGCAAGCCCGGGACAGGCACTGAAGCTTTCTTT. This codes for CASSKPGTGTEAFF.

This clonotype was detected a few times. The CDR3 DNA reads as TGTGCCACCAGCAGAGATCGGGGGGGGCGTAGGGATGGCTACACCTTC. This sequence encodes CATSRDRGGRRDGYTF. This sequence joins TRBV15 and TRBJ1-2; tentative D call: TRBD1 (6 bases). Trimming cost V 0 bases and J 6 bases, with 17 bases left between them. The CDR3 extends over 16 amino acids. Per the germline V gene, CDR1 is LNHNV and CDR2 is YYDKDF (reference sequence). Combining the CDR3 with reference TRBV15 and TRBJ1-2 gives the whole variable domain DAMVIQNPRYQVTQFGKPVTLSCSQTLNHNVMYWYQQKSSQAPKLLFHYYDKDFNNEADTPDNFQSRRPNTSFCFLDIRSPGLGDTAMYLCATSRDRGGRRDGYTFGSGTRLTVV.

The chain joins TRBV20-1 to TRBJ1-1; D not resolved. V was pared by 3 bases and J by 4 bases, with 9 bases between. The CDR3 runs to 12 residues. Germline CDR1 is DFQATT and CDR2 is SNEGSKA (reference sequence). CDR3 in amino acids: CSARSPPTEAFF. The DNA for the CDR3 is TGCAGTGCTAGGTCCCCCCCCACTGAAGCTTTCTTT.

This clonotype was counted only a few times. This chain connects TRBV6-1 to TRBJ1-6; maybe TRBD1 (5 bases). CDR3 length: 15 amino acids. The germline CDR1 and CDR2 sequences are MNHNS and SASEGT. V lost 3 bases, J lost 8 bases, and 14 bases lay in between. The CDR3 here is CASSDEGPRYSPLHF. As DNA, the CDR3 is TGTGCCAGCAGTGACGAGGGGCCGCGTTATTCACCCCTCCACTTT.

Worth noting for this clonotype: Sequence at one end of the junction differs from germline and may be a read error. This chain links TRBV7-9 with TRBJ2-5; 11 nucleotides agree with TRBD1. The germline CDR1 and CDR2 sequences are SEHNR and FQNEAQ (reference sequence). The CDR3 runs 15 residues. DNA of the CDR3: TGCGCCAGCAGCTCTGGGACAGGGGGTGAAGAGACCCAGTACTTC. Encoded protein: CASSSGTGGEETQYF. Drawing the rest from reference TRBV7-9 and TRBJ2-5, the complete variable domain is DTGVSQNPRHKITKRGQNVTFRCDPISEHNRLYWYRQTLGQGPEFLTYFQNEAQLEKSRLLSDRFSAERPKGSFSTLEIQRTEQGDSAMYLCASSSGTGGEETQYFGPGTRLLVL.

V usage is TRBV4-1 and J usage is TRBJ2-7; D is unresolved. CDR1 and CDR2 (germline): MGHRA, YSYEKL. The CDR3 is made up of 17 amino acids. Trimming removed 1 base at V and 4 bases at J, with 20 bases between. Here the CDR3 reads CASSQVLSADYLYEQYF. CDR3 DNA sequence: TGCGCCAGCAGCCAAGTCTTATCGGCAGATTACCTATACGAGCAGTACTTC.

This clonotype is a singleton in its sample. The genes are TRBV11-2 and TRBJ2-3; TRBD2 aligns across 8 bases. The V and J ends lost 4 bases and 4 bases, in that order; junction bases with no gene match: 7. Germline CDR1 SGHAT, CDR2 FQNNGV. The CDR3 sequence is 15 residues long. The CDR3 sequence: CASSWRGAEPDTQYF. Written as DNA, the CDR3 is TGTGCCAGCAGCTGGCGGGGGGCTGAGCCAGATACGCAGTATTTT.

This clonotype has a handful of counts. The rearrangement uses TRBV28 and TRBJ1-2; D is ambiguous. Germline lookup yields CDR1 MDHEN and CDR2 SYDVKM. V was trimmed by 9 bases and J by 8 bases, leaving 16 bases between them. The CDR3 contains 12 residues. The CDR3 DNA is TGTGCCAGTGGGGAGGCTATTCGCGGCTACACCTTC. The encoded protein is CASGEAIRGYTF.

The chain combines TRBV6-2 or TRBV6-3 with TRBJ1-5; no definite D call. The CDR3 totals 15 residues. Trimming took 3 bases from V and 5 from J, leaving 14 bases between them. Germline V gene sequence: CDR1 MNHEY, CDR2 SVGEGT. CDR3 nucleotides: TGTGCCAGCAGTTATTTGGCTGACCCCCATCAGCCCCAGCATTTT. The encoded protein is CASSYLADPHQPQHF.

The V and J genes are TRBV6-5 and TRBJ1-1, with D maybe TRBD1 (6 bases). This CDR3 is 15 amino acids long. V shed 2 bases and J shed 1 base, with 11 bases lying between them. CDR1 is MNHEY, CDR2 SVGAGI, per germline. This CDR3 reads CASSYPKQGNTEAFF. CDR3 DNA sequence: TGTGCCAGCAGTTACCCGAAACAGGGGAACACTGAAGCTTTCTTT.

V usage is TRBV20-1 and J usage is TRBJ1-2; D remains unclear. Trimming left V 1 base short and J 8 bases short, with 14 bases between. Per the germline V gene, CDR1 is DFQATT and CDR2 is SNEGSKA (reference sequence). The CDR3 consists of 13 residues. CDR3 sequence (DNA): TGCAGTGCTAGAGGCCAGGCCGGGAGCGGCTACACCTTC. Amino acids: CSARGQAGSGYTF.

The chain has TRBV25-1 and TRBJ2-3; D may be TRBD2 (5 bases). The germline gives CDR1 MGHDK, CDR2 SYGVNS. The CDR3 has 15 amino acids. V lost 3 bases, J lost 4 bases, and 14 bases lay in between. In DNA form, the CDR3 reads TGTGCCAGCAGTGATCCGGGGTTTGGGTCAGATACGCAGTATTTT. This sequence encodes CASSDPGFGSDTQYF.

V usage is TRBV6-1 and J usage is TRBJ2-2, with D perhaps TRBD2 (5 bases). The CDR3 sequence is 15 residues long. The V gene lost 5 bases and the J gene lost 0 bases, with 10 bases spanning the gap. Germline loops: CDR1 MNHNS, CDR2 SASEGT. The CDR3 loop is CASSKSGANTGELFF. CDR3 sequence (DNA): TGTGCCAGCAGTAAAAGCGGAGCGAACACCGGGGAGCTGTTTTTT.

The genes are TRBV7-8 and TRBJ2-5; D not resolved. The CDR3 spans 14 residues. V lost 0 bases and J lost 3, with 8 bases in between. Germline CDR1 is SGHVS and CDR2 is FQNEAQ. The CDR3 spells CASSLAHTEETQYF. CDR3 in DNA: TGTGCCAGCAGCTTAGCCCACACAGAAGAGACCCAGTACTTC.

V gene TRBV27 combines with J gene TRBJ2-1; TRBD1 is a possible D gene (5 bases). Trimming took off 7 bases at V and 7 bases at J, with 14 bases between the two ends. The germline gives CDR1 MNHEY, CDR2 SMNVEV (reference sequence). This CDR3 contains 13 residues. DNA for the CDR3: TGTGCCAGCAAAGGGGCAGCTCTGAATGAGCAGTTCTTC. This codes for CASKGAALNEQFF.

The chain has TRBV6-5 and TRBJ2-1; D possibly corresponds to TRBD2 (6 bases). CDR1 is MNHEY, CDR2 SVGAGI, per germline. This CDR3 has 14 residues. Trimming pared 0 bases from V and 16 bases from J, leaving 19 bases between. The CDR3 loop is CASSYSSSETSNFF. CDR3 bases: TGTGCCAGCAGTTACTCGAGTAGCGAGACTAGTAATTTCTTC.

The V gene is TRBV2, the J gene TRBJ2-5; D not resolved. The CDR3 is 14 amino acids. The germline V gene has CDR1 SNHLY and CDR2 FYNNEI. Trimming removed 1 base from V and 4 bases from J, with 10 bases in between. The DNA for the CDR3 is TGTGCCAGCAGTGAAGTAGGTGGGCGAGAGACCCAGTACTTC. Translating it yields CASSEVGGRETQYF.

The rearrangement joins TRBV14 to TRBJ1-2; TRBD1 aligns across 7 bases. The CDR3 contains 15 residues. The V and J ends lost 4 bases and 4 bases, in that order; junction bases with no gene match: 9. CDR1 SGHDN and CDR2 FVKESK come from the germline V gene. The CDR3 spells CASSLGQITSYGYTF. The DNA for the CDR3 is TGTGCCAGCAGCCTGGGACAGATAACTTCCTATGGCTACACCTTC. Variable domain in full (rest from reference TRBV14 and TRBJ1-2): EAGVTQFPSHSVIEKGQTVTLRCDPISGHDNLYWYRRVMGKEIKFLLHFVKESKQDESGMPNNRFLAERTGGTYSTLKVQPAELEDSGVYFCASSLGQITSYGYTFGSGTRLTVV.

V is TRBV20-1 and J is TRBJ2-1, with 7 bases matching TRBD1. Germline CDR1 is DFQATT and CDR2 is SNEGSKA (reference sequence). V shed 6 bases, J shed 7 bases, and the junction held 9 bases outside the gene matches. The CDR3 extends over 13 amino acids. CDR3 sequence reads: CSAPGQRSNEQFF. The CDR3 region has the DNA TGCAGTGCCCCGGGACAGAGATCGAATGAGCAGTTCTTC.